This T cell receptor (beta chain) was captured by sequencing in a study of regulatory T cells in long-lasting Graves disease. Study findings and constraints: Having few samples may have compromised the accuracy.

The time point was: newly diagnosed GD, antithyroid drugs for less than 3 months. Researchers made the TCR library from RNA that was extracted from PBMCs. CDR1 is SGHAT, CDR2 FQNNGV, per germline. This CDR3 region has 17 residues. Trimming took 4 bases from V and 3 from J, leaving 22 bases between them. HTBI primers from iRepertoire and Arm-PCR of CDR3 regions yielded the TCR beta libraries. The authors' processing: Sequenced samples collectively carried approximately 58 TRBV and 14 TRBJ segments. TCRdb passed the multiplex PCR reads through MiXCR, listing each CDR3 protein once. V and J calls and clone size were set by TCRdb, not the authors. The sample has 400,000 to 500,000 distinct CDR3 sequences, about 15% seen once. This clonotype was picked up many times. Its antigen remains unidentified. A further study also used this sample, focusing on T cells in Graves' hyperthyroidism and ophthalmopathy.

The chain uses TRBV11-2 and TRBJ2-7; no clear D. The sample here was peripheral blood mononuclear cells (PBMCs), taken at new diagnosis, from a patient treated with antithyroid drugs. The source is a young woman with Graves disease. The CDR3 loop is CASSSFSRVDGHYEQYF. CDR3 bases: TGTGCCAGCAGCTCCTTCTCCCGGGTAGATGGTCACTACGAGCAGTACTTC.